This T cell receptor (beta chain) was recorded in a study of shared T cell receptors in the human thymus (dated by TCRdb to the early 2020s). About the full investigation: The study examined how self-reactive, shared T-cell receptor alpha chains are generated in the human thymus.

The library was built by means of the immunoSEQ multiplex PCR assay. Here the immuneACCESS table is served through TCRdb, limited to in-frame sequences with V and J called. Missing clones are a known gap in these copies; in checked studies unresolved V genes cover under half, and the rest lacks a known reason. The sample table lists about 710,000 clones, approximately 89% of them with a count of one. 0.0094% of the sample rests with the top ten. As regards this clone: This clone's antigen is unknown. No much larger clonotype is one base removed from it; base qualities were not supplied.

The CDR3 covers 14 residues, taking in both the cysteine and the phenylalanine. Only the CDR3 DNA stays, 42 bases, in frame from base 1. The CDR1 and CDR2 encoded by the germline V gene (reference sequence) are GTSNPN and SVGIG. V and J lose 1 base and 10 bases, and a span of 14 bases separates them. The same sample was also studied in work on human thymus T cells. According to the second study: Donors were immunologically healthy infants undergoing open corrective cardiac surgery for congenital heart defects in Finland. The thymus tissue came from surgical resects taken out during corrective cardiac surgery. V and J gene segment usage appeared biased in both thymic and peripheral blood repertoires. The related research reported highly overlapping thymic TCR repertoires among unrelated individuals. The study characterized TCR alpha and beta repertoires from roughly eight infant thymus samples and a few related peripheral blood samples. Donor ages ranged from about 6 to 244 days, and the cohort comprised over 5 male and a couple of female infants. Thymocytes were mechanically released from the tissue and were stored as pellets of roughly 9.5-34 million cells at -70 degrees C. A QIAsymphony instrument was used to extract genomic DNA from the frozen cell pellets. The immunoSEQ multiplex PCR assay was used to amplify the TCRB and TCRAD loci from a standardized quantity of quality-controlled genomic DNA. The amplicons spanned the V(D)J region and were long enough to cover the CDR3 and allow V and J genes to be identified. Through the commercial immunoSEQ service, the amplicons were sequenced on an Illumina platform. Primer bias and sequencing errors were corrected as previously described, and TCRAD and TCRB were defined on the basis of the IMGT database. immunoSEQ Analyzer 3.0 and VDJTools were used for repertoire analysis, which covered basic statistics, V/J segment usage, diversity estimates, rarefaction and pairwise overlap. To estimate diversity, the Chao1, ChaoE, Efron-Thisted, Shannon and inverse Simpson indices were applied, and diversity was also estimated on datasets down-sampled to the smallest sample. Repertoire overlap was assessed by strict matching of CDR3 nucleotide sequence, V gene and J gene, and clustering was done by Jaccard-based multidimensional scaling. Thymus samples yielded on average roughly 790,000 unique TCRB clonotypes, compared with some 83,000 from blood samples.

The chain links TRBV30 with TRBJ1-6, with the D gene not confidently named. The sequence came from a boy less than two years old with a congenital heart defect. Donor details come from another sample of the same person, matched by shared clones. Sequences were obtained from thymocytes. The sequenced DNA: TGTGCCTGGAGTGAAGGAGGGAGCGGGTCACCCCTCCACTTT. It specifies CAWSEGGSGSPLHF.